The present T cell receptor (beta chain) was sequenced within a study of T cells in Graves' hyperthyroidism and ophthalmopathy. Amplification yielded TCR beta CDR3 regions, with RNA transcripts as the source. HTBI primers were used for first-round RT-PCR of the TCR CDR3. TCRdb ran MiXCR on the multiplex PCR reads and lists one entry per CDR3 protein. This table has 45,000 to 50,000 distinct CDR3 sequences, about 52% appearing once. This clonotype showed up many times. CDR3 length: 13 amino acids. V was pared by 5 bases and J by 2 bases, with 10 bases between. Germline CDR1 MNHNY, CDR2 SVGAGI (reference sequence).

The receptor's source is a woman aged 45-65 years with Graves' hyperthyroidism. The specimen sequenced was peripheral blood or thyroid tissue (not recorded which). The genes are TRBV6-6 and TRBJ2-7; no clear D gene. The DNA of the CDR3 is TGTGCCAGCAGTCCTGGTGGGCCCTACGAGCAGTACTTC. Amino acids: CASSPGGPYEQYF.